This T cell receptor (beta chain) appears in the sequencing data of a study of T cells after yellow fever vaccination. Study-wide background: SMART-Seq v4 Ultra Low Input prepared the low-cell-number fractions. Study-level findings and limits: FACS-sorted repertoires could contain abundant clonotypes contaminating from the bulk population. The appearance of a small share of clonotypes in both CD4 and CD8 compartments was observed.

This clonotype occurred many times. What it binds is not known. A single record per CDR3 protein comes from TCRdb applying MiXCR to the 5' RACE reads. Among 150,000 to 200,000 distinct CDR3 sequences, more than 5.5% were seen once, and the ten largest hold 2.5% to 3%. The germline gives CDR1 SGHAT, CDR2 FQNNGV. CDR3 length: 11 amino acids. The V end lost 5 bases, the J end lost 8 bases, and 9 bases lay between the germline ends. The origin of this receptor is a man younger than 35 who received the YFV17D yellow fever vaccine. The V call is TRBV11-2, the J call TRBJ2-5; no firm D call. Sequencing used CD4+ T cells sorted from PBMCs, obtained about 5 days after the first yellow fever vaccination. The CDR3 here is CASSPGVTQYF. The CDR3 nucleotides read TGTGCCAGCAGCCCTGGAGTAACCCAGTACTTC.